Included here is one TCR beta chain sequence, with context. Its antigen is not identified. The PCR used 60 Vbeta and 13 Jbeta primers. Assay: immunoSEQ multiplex PCR; the TCRdb copy retains only in-frame clones and omits some. The table includes around 130,000 clones, 65% to 75% detected once. These data are taken from a study of cytomegalovirus exposure and HLA in healthy donors. Study background: Of a few hundred genotyped donors, 80% to 85% grouped in the Caucasian-associated ancestry cluster. Broader study findings: Most CMV-associated TCR beta chains were later found to appear HLA-restricted.

This CDR3 is 15 amino acids long. The V and J ends lost 6 bases and 5 bases, in that order; junction bases with no gene match: 8. CDR1 is MNHEY, CDR2 SMNVEV, per germline (reference sequence). The TCR was taken from a man aged 35 to 55 in good health and CMV-seropositive. The gene calls are TRBV27 and TRBJ2-7; 12 positions agree with TRBD2. Sequencing used PBMCs. CDR3 DNA: TGTGCCAGCAGCCCGAGACTAGCGGGGGTCCACGAGCAGTACTTC. Protein sequence: CASSPRLAGVHEQYF.